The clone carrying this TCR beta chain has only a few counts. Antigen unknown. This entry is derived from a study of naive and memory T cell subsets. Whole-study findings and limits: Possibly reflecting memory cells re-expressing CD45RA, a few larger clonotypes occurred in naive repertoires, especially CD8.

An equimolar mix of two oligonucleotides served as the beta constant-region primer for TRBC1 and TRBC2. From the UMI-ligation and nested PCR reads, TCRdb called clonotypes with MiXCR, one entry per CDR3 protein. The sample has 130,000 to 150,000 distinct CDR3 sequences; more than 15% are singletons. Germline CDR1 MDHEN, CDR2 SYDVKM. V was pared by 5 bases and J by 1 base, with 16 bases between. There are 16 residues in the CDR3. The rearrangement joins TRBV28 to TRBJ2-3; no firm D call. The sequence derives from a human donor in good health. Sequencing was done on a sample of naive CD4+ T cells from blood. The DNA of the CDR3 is TGTGCCAGCAGTCCTTCTGGGTTTGAGCGCACAGATACGCAGTATTTT. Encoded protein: CASSPSGFERTDTQYF. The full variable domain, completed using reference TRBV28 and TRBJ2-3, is DVKVTQSSRYLVKRTGEKVFLECVQDMDHENMFWYRQDPGLGLRLIYFSYDVKMKEKGDIPEGYSVSREKKERFSLILESASTNQTSMYLCASSPSGFERTDTQYFGPGTRLTVL.